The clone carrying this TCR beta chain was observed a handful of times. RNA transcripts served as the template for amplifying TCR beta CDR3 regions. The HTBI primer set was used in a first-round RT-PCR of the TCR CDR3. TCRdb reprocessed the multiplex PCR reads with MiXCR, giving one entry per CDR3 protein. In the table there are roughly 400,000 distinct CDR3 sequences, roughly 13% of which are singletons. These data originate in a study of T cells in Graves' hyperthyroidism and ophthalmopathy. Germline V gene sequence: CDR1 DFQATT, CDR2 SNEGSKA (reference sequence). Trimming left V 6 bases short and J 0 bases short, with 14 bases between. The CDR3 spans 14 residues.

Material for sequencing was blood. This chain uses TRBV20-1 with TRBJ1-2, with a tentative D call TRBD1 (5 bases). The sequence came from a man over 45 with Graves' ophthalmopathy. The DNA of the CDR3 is TGCAGTGCCTCCGCAGGGCAGGCTAACTATGGCTACACCTTC. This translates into CSASAGQANYGYTF.